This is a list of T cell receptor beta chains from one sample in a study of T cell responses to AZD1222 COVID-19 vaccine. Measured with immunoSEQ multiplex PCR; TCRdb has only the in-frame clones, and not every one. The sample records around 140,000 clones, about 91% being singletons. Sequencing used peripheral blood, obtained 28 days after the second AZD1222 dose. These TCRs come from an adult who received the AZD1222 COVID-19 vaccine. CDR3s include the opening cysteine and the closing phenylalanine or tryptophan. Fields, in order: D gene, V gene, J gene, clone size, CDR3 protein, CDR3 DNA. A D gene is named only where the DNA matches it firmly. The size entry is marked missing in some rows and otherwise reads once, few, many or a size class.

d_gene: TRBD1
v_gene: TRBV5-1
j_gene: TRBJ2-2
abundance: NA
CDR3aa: CASSFRTLDRGAGELFF
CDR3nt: TGCGCCAGCAGCTTTAGGACCTTGGACAGGGGTGCCGGGGAGCTGTTTTTT

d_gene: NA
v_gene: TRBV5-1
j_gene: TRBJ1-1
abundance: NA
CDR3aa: CASSLPGGLNTEAFF
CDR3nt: TGCGCCAGCAGCTTACCAGGCGGATTGAACACTGAAGCTTTCTTT

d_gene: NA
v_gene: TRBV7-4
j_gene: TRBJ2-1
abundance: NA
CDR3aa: CASSSDLNRVRDNEQFF
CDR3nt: TGTGCCAGCAGCTCGGACCTAAACCGCGTAAGGGACAATGAGCAGTTCTTC

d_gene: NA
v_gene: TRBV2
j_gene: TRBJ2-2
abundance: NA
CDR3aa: CASSFSQGGTGELFF
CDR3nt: TGTGCCAGCAGTTTTTCCCAGGGGGGCACCGGGGAGCTGTTTTTT

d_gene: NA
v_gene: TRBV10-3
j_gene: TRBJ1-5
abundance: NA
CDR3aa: CAISESGGTMGQPQHF
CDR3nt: TGTGCCATCAGTGAAAGCGGAGGGACAATGGGACAGCCCCAGCATTTT

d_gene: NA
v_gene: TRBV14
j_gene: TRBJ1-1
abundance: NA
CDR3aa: CASSQWGEAFF
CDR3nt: TGTGCCAGCAGCCAGTGGGGAGAAGCTTTCTTT

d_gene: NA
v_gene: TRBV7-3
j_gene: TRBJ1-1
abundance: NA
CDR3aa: CASSSGQNTEAFF
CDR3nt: TGTGCCAGCAGCTCGGGACAGAACACTGAAGCTTTCTTT

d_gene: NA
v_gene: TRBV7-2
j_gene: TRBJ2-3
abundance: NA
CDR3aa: CASSRTTDTQYF
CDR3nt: TGTGCCAGCAGCCGGACCACAGATACGCAGTATTTT

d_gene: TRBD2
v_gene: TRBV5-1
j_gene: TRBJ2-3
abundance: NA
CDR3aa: CASSTGLAASTDTQYF
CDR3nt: TGCGCCAGCAGCACCGGACTAGCGGCTAGCACAGATACGCAGTATTTT

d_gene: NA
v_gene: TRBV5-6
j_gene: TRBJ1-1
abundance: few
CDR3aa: CASSWGGRNTEAFF
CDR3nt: TGTGCCAGCAGCTGGGGGGGCCGGAACACTGAAGCTTTCTTT

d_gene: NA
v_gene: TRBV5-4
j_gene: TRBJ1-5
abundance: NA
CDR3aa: CASSSTHTRVLNQPQHF
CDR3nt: TGTGCCAGCAGCTCAACACACACCCGGGTCCTCAATCAGCCCCAGCATTTT

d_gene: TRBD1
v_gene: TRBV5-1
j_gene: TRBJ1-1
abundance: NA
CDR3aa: CASSLGGGLTEAFF
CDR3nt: TGCGCCAGCAGCTTGGGAGGGGGCTTAACTGAAGCTTTCTTT

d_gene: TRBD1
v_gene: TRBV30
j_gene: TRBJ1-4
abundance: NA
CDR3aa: CAWSVTGEPHEKLFF
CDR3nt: TGTGCCTGGAGTGTAACAGGGGAACCCCATGAAAAACTGTTTTTT

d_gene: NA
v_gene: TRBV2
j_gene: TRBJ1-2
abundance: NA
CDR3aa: CASSANRALYGYTF
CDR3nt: TGTGCCAGCAGTGCCAACAGGGCCCTCTATGGCTACACCTTC

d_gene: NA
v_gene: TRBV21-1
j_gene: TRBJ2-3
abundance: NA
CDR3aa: CASSKSTRTGERTDTQYF
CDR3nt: TGTGCCAGCAGCAAATCAACCCGGACTGGCGAAAGGACAGATACGCAGTATTTT

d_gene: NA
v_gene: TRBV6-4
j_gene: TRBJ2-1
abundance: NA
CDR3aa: CASSAMVGSYNEQFF
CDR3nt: TGTGCCAGCAGTGCGATGGTTGGGTCCTACAATGAGCAGTTCTTC

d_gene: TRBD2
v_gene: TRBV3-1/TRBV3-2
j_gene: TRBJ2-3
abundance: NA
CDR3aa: CASSQDGLAGVADTQYF
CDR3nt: TGTGCCAGCAGCCAAGACGGACTAGCGGGAGTCGCAGATACGCAGTATTTT

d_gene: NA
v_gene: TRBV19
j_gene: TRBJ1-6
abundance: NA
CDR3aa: CASSLQGRNSPLHF
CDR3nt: TGTGCCAGTAGTTTACAGGGCCGGAATTCACCCCTCCACTTT